This paragraph covers one TCR beta chain sequence. This sample was included in a study of CD8+ T cells in alopecia areata. Turning to the study itself: Tofacitinib was given for 6 to 18 months, then stopped for 6 months.

RNA was extracted and reverse transcribed into cDNA as the sequencing template. The data were produced by immunoSEQ multiplex PCR, yet TCRdb's version contains in-frame clones alone and is incomplete. The sample lists 200,000 or so clones; about two fifths were seen once. As to treatment: oral pan-JAK inhibitor, 5-10 mg twice daily. The specimen comprised CD4+ T cells sorted from blood, sampled between weeks 30 and 35, from a patient treated with tofacitinib. The sequence was obtained from a human donor with alopecia areata.

The CDR3 region has the DNA TGTGCCAGCAGGGCACGCGGGGGTGCGAATTACTACGAGCAGTACTTC. Its protein product is CASRARGGANYYEQYF. This chain links TRBV2 with TRBJ2-7, with 7 positions matching TRBD2. The germline V gene has CDR1 SNHLY and CDR2 FYNNEI. Unmatched junction bases numbered 14, after V lost 6 bases and J lost 3 bases. CDR3 length: 16 amino acids.